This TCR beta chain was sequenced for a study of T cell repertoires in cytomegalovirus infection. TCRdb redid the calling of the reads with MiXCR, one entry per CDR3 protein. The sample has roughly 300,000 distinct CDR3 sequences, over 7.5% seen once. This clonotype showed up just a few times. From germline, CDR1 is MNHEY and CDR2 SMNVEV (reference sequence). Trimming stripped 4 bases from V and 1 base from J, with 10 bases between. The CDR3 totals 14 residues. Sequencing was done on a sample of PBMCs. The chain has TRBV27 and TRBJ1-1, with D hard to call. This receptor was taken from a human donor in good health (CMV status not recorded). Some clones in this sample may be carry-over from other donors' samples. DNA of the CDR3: TGTGCCAGCAGTTCCATTTTTCAGAACACTGAAGCTTTCTTT. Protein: CASSSIFQNTEAFF.